The 8 T cell receptor beta chains given below trace back to one sample, sequenced in a study of T cells in Graves' hyperthyroidism and ophthalmopathy. The TCR beta CDR3 regions underwent amplification using RNA transcripts as the source. First-round RT-PCR with HTBI primers amplified the TCR CDR3 region. TCRdb ran MiXCR on the multiplex PCR reads and lists one entry per CDR3 protein. This table holds more than 300,000 distinct CDR3 sequences, approximately 15% found once. The sample consisted of blood. The receptor source for this set is a young woman with Graves' hyperthyroidism.

This clonotype was counted many times. J is TRBJ1-5 and V is TRBV28; the D gene is possibly TRBD1 (5 bases). The germline CDR1 and CDR2 sequences are MDHEN and SYDVKM. V dropped 5 bases and J dropped 6 bases, with 14 bases sitting between them. The CDR3 spans 14 residues. The CDR3 region has the DNA TGTGCCAGCAGTCCTTCTAGGGGCGGTCAGCCCCAGCATTTT. Translated, it gives CASSPSRGGQPQHF.

Details on this clonotype: At one end, the junction sequence differs from germline, possibly due to a read error. The genes are TRBV11-2 and TRBJ2-1, with 13 bases fitting TRBD2. Germline-derived CDR1 and CDR2 are SGHAT and FQNNGV. This CDR3 has 17 amino acids. The CDR3 DNA is TGTGTCAGCAGCCCGGAAACTAGCGGGAGGGCCTACAATGAGCAGTTCTTC. Amino acids: CVSSPETSGRAYNEQFF. Looking up the rest from reference TRBV11-2 and TRBJ2-1 gives the full variable domain: EAGVAQSPRYKIIEKRQSVAFWCNPISGHATLYWYQQILGQGPKLLIQFQNNGVVDDSQLPKDRFSAERLKGVDSTLKIQPAKLEDSAVYLCVSSPETSGRAYNEQFFGPGTRLTVL.

This clonotype was counted ten times or more. The chain has TRBV28 and TRBJ2-7; D gene uncertain. CDR3 length: 15 residues. Trimming took off 5 bases at V and 0 bases at J, with 14 bases between the two ends. Germline assignment: CDR1 MDHEN and CDR2 SYDVKM. The CDR3 DNA sequence: TGTGCCAGCAGTCCTACATGGCGGAGCTCCTACGAGCAGTACTTC. Amino acids: CASSPTWRSSYEQYF.

This clonotype was seen ten or more times. V is TRBV12-3 or TRBV12-4 and J is TRBJ2-5; 7 bases are a match to TRBD1. The CDR3 loop spans 13 amino acids. J was trimmed by 2 bases and V by 8 bases; bases with no gene match: 5. The CDR3 coding sequence is TGTGCCAGCTCACGGGACAGACAAGAGACCCAGTACTTC. This codes for CASSRDRQETQYF.

This sequence joins TRBV19 and TRBJ2-3, with 7 nucleotides matching TRBD1. V was pared by 3 bases and J by 2 bases, with 5 bases of the junction left unmatched. The CDR3 consists of 15 residues. Germline V gene data show CDR1 as LNHDA and CDR2 as SQIVND (reference sequence). The CDR3 DNA sequence: TGTGCCAGTAGTATTTCCGGGACAGCCACAGATACGCAGTATTTT. Protein sequence: CASSISGTATDTQYF.

This clonotype was found a few times. V gene TRBV11-2 combines with J gene TRBJ2-1; D is possibly TRBD2 (6 bases). Germline V gives CDR1 SGHAT, CDR2 FQNNGV. The CDR3 consists of 11 residues. The germline V and J ends were trimmed by 11 bases and 6 bases, with 11 bases remaining between them. The CDR3 here is CASGSTNEQFF. DNA of the CDR3: TGTGCCTCCGGGAGCACCAATGAGCAGTTCTTC.

This clonotype showed up just a few times. The J gene is TRBJ2-7, the V gene TRBV27; 8 nucleotides agree with TRBD1. Germline trimming cut 3 bases from V and 5 bases from J; bases unmatched to any gene: 15. CDR3 length equals 17 residues. In germline, CDR1 is MNHEY, CDR2 SMNVEV (reference sequence). Written as DNA, the CDR3 is TGTGCCAGCAGTTTTGGGATTAGGACAGGGACGAGAAACGAGCAGTACTTC. Translated: CASSFGIRTGTRNEQYF.

This clonotype has a count of ten or more. J is TRBJ2-1 and V is TRBV28; 16 bases match TRBD2. CDR3 length: 24 residues. The J segment lost 8 bases and the V segment lost 8 bases, leaving 33 bases of the junction unmatched. Germline CDR1 and CDR2: MDHEN and SYDVKM. The DNA for the CDR3 is TGTGCCAGCTTTTCCATTCAGGGGACAGGGGTCCCCGGGACTAGCGGGAGGGCCGGAGATGAGCAGTTCTTC. Translation: CASFSIQGTGVPGTSGRAGDEQFF.